Presented here are 23 T cell receptor beta chains from one specimen sequenced in a study of blood T cell repertoires in COVID-19. The method was immunoSEQ multiplex PCR; TCRdb's version includes in-frame clones alone and lacks a portion of them. The sample lists more than 150,000 clones, about 86% occurring once. The specimen sequenced was peripheral blood. These receptors were taken from a man aged 65-85 years with active or convalescent COVID-19.

This rearrangement joins TRBV2 to TRBJ2-2; a possible D gene is TRBD1 (5 bases). V lost 4 bases and J 3 bases, leaving 12 bases between the germline ends. CDR3 length: 15 amino acids. Germline loops: CDR1 SNHLY, CDR2 FYNNEI. CDR3 residues: CASSGRGGYTGELFF. CDR3 nucleotides: TGTGCCAGCAGTGGTAGGGGTGGGTACACCGGGGAGCTGTTTTTT.

The chain couples TRBV9 to TRBJ2-5, with 9 bases lining up with TRBD2. The CDR3 is 16 amino acids. CDR1 and CDR2 from the germline V gene are SGDLS and YYNGEE. V lost 4 bases and J lost 5; bases outside the gene matches: 12. The CDR3 DNA reads as TGTGCCAGCAGCCCCGGTTTAGCGGGAGTCGCGGAGACCCAGTACTTC. Residues: CASSPGLAGVAETQYF.

This sequence joins TRBV19 and TRBJ1-1; D unresolved. Trimming removed 8 bases at V and 1 base at J, with 8 bases between. This CDR3 is 12 amino acids long. Germline loops: CDR1 LNHDA, CDR2 SQIVND (reference sequence). This CDR3 reads CASAAGNTEAFF. The CDR3 coding sequence is TGTGCCAGTGCTGCGGGGAACACTGAAGCTTTCTTT.

The CDR3 sequence: CSVAATGNYGYTF. In DNA, the CDR3 is TGCAGCGTAGCCGCCACAGGGAACTATGGCTACACCTTC. The chain uses TRBV29-1 and TRBJ1-2; D is possibly TRBD1 (6 bases). Germline V gene sequence: CDR1 SQVTM, CDR2 ANQGSEA. Trimming shortened V by 6 bases and J by 2 bases, and 13 bases separated the two germline ends. CDR3 length equals 13 residues. The full variable domain, completed using reference TRBV29-1 and TRBJ1-2, is SAVISQKPSRDICQRGTSLTIQCQVDSQVTMMFWYRQQPGQSLTLIATANQGSEATYESGFVIDKFPISRPNLTFSTLTVSNMSPEDSSIYLCSVAATGNYGYTFGSGTRLTVV.

The J gene is TRBJ2-5, the V gene TRBV5-1; 10 positions match TRBD2. CDR1 and CDR2 (germline): SGHRS, YFSETQ. CDR3 length equals 17 residues. Losses at the gene ends were 1 base for V and 1 base for J; bases not matched to a gene: 7. In DNA form, the CDR3 reads TGCGCCAGCAGCTTGTCAGGTCTAGCGGGGGCCCAAGAGACCCAGTACTTC. It translates to CASSLSGLAGAQETQYF.

The V and J genes are TRBV5-4 and TRBJ2-5; 8 positions match TRBD1. V shed 5 bases and J 5 bases; nucleotides not matched to a gene: 5. From germline, CDR1 is SGHNT and CDR2 YYREEE (reference sequence). This CDR3 spans 13 amino acids. CDR3 nucleotides: TGTGCCAGCAGATCACGGGACAGGGAGACCCAGTACTTC. It yields the protein CASRSRDRETQYF.

In the case of this clone: Other DNA sequences of this sample code for an identical CDR3. The rearrangement joins TRBV6-5 to TRBJ1-5; TRBD1 matches 9 bases. V dropped 6 bases and J dropped 4; count of bases not matched to a gene: 7. Per germline, CDR1 MNHEY and CDR2 SVGAGI. The CDR3 spans 15 residues. CDR3 sequence: CASSRDRGSNQPQHF. The CDR3 DNA reads as TGTGCCAGCAGCCGAGACAGGGGGTCGAATCAGCCCCAGCATTTT.

As DNA, the CDR3 is TGTGCCAGCAGCCACGGGGCTAGCGTCTCCAATGAGCAGTTCTTC. Translation gives CASSHGASVSNEQFF. The rearrangement links TRBV14 to TRBJ2-1, with a weak D call TRBD2 (6 bases). V lost 3 bases to trimming and J lost 6 bases, with 15 bases between them. The CDR3 runs to 15 residues. Germline V gene lookup returns CDR1 SGHDN and CDR2 FVKESK.

The gene calls are TRBV30 and TRBJ2-2; D is perhaps TRBD1 (5 bases). Germline lookup yields CDR1 GTSNPN and CDR2 SVGIG (reference sequence). This CDR3 contains 13 residues. Trimming pared 4 bases from V and 4 bases from J, leaving 10 bases between. The CDR3 reads CAWKGMGTGELFF. For the CDR3, the DNA is TGTGCCTGGAAGGGGATGGGCACCGGGGAGCTGTTTTTT.

With regard to this clone: The same CDR3 arises from other DNA sequences in this sample as well. The chain uses TRBV9 and TRBJ2-1; TRBD2 matches at 11 bases. Germline assignment: CDR1 SGDLS and CDR2 YYNGEE. Unmatched junction bases numbered 2, after V lost 4 bases and J lost 2 bases. The CDR3 extends over 15 amino acids. The CDR3 DNA is TGTGCCAGCAGCCTAGCGGGGGGCACCTACAATGAGCAGTTCTTC. Protein product: CASSLAGGTYNEQFF.

The chain uses TRBV7-9 and TRBJ2-5, with TRBD2 matching 8 bases. From germline, CDR1 is SEHNR and CDR2 FQNEAQ (reference sequence). The CDR3 spans 12 residues. V dropped 8 bases and J dropped 4; count of bases not matched to a gene: 3. The chain's CDR3 is CASGTSRETQYF. The CDR3 DNA reads as TGTGCCAGCGGGACTAGTCGAGAGACCCAGTACTTC.

The genes are TRBV5-8 and TRBJ2-1, with 8 bases that match TRBD1. V dropped 4 bases and J dropped 3; count of bases not matched to a gene: 3. CDR3 length: 14 amino acids. Germline loops: CDR1 SGHTS, CDR2 YDEGEE. In DNA form, the CDR3 reads TGTGCCAGCAGCCGAGGACAGGGCTACAATGAGCAGTTCTTC. Translation: CASSRGQGYNEQFF.

This chain uses TRBV7-3 with TRBJ2-7, with a tentative D call TRBD1 (7 bases). Germline V gene lookup returns CDR1 SGHTA and CDR2 FQGTGA. The V and J ends lost 4 bases and 3 bases respectively, with 16 bases between them. This CDR3 region has 15 residues. The CDR3 DNA reads as TGTGCCAGCAGCTACCTGGGGGGACAGAACTACGAGCAGTACTTC. This gives the protein CASSYLGGQNYEQYF.

The chain links TRBV11-2 to TRBJ2-1; D may be TRBD1 (6 bases). Trimming stripped 0 bases from V and 2 bases from J, with 11 bases between. This CDR3 is built from 16 residues. Germline CDR1 is SGHAT and CDR2 is FQNNGV. CDR3 DNA: TGTGCCAGCAGCTTAGATCGCAGGGGCGCCTACAATGAGCAGTTCTTC. It is translated as CASSLDRRGAYNEQFF.

This chain uses TRBV7-3 with TRBJ2-5; D not resolved. The CDR3 runs 13 residues. The germline V gene has CDR1 SGHTA and CDR2 FQGTGA. V was cut by 2 bases and J by 1 base, with 5 bases left in between. The DNA of the CDR3 is TGTGCCAGCAGCTTAGTCCTCCAAGAGACCCAGTACTTC. Amino acids: CASSLVLQETQYF.

The V call is TRBV27, the J call TRBJ1-5, with 7 bases matching TRBD1. In germline, CDR1 is MNHEY, CDR2 SMNVEV (reference sequence). This CDR3 contains 15 residues. With 8 bases clipped from V and 6 bases from J, the junction kept 13 bases outside the gene matches. DNA for the CDR3: TGTGCCAGCGGCCGGACAGGCTTTTTCCGTCAGCCCCAGCATTTT. Translation gives CASGRTGFFRQPQHF.

The chain uses TRBV4-3 and TRBJ2-7; 7 nucleotides align to TRBD2. Germline lookup yields CDR1 LGHNA and CDR2 YSLEER. This CDR3 has 14 residues. Trimming took 1 base from V and 6 from J; bases not matched to a gene: 6. CDR3 sequence: CASSQALAVGEQYF. The DNA for the CDR3 is TGCGCCAGCAGCCAAGCGCTAGCGGTGGGCGAGCAGTACTTC.

The V and J genes are TRBV27 and TRBJ1-5, with D unresolved. The CDR3 has 13 residues. Trimming left V 3 bases short and J 2 bases short, with 5 bases between. From germline, CDR1 is MNHEY and CDR2 SMNVEV (reference sequence). In nucleotides, the CDR3 is TGTGCCAGCAGTTTCGTAGGCAATCAGCCCCAGCATTTT. The encoded protein is CASSFVGNQPQHF.

V is TRBV9 and J is TRBJ1-2; TRBD1 is a possible D gene (5 bases). Germline V gene data show CDR1 as SGDLS and CDR2 as YYNGEE. There are 13 residues in the CDR3. With 3 bases removed from V and 8 bases from J, the gap between germline ends came to 14 bases. CDR3 residues: CASSEGSGPGYTF. Written as DNA, the CDR3 is TGTGCCAGCAGCGAGGGGTCAGGGCCCGGCTACACCTTC.

The chain is built from TRBV10-1 and TRBJ1-1, with 7 bases matching TRBD1. Germline trimming cut 5 bases from V and 2 bases from J; bases unmatched to any gene: 5. CDR1 is WNHNN and CDR2 is SYGVQD in the germline V gene (reference sequence). CDR3 length equals 14 residues. The CDR3 nucleotides read TGCGCCAGCAGTCCCGGGACAGCAAACACTGAAGCTTTCTTT. It yields the protein CASSPGTANTEAFF.

The rearrangement links TRBV5-6 to TRBJ1-1; no clear D gene. With 6 bases removed from V and 3 bases from J, the gap between germline ends came to 15 bases. The V gene's germline CDR1 is SGHDT and CDR2 YYEEEE. This CDR3 has 14 amino acids. The CDR3 nucleotides are TGTGCCAGCACCTCCGCGGGCGGCTACACTGAAGCTTTCTTT. It translates to CASTSAGGYTEAFF.

Written as DNA, the CDR3 is TGTGCCAGCAGCCATGAGGGTTTAGCCCCTTCCTCCTACAATGAGCAGTTCTTC. This translates into CASSHEGLAPSSYNEQFF. V and J are TRBV3-1 (or the pseudogene TRBV3-2) and TRBJ2-1, with D maybe TRBD2 (5 bases). The V and J ends lost 3 bases and 0 bases respectively, with 18 bases between them. This CDR3 region has 18 residues. Germline V lookup: CDR1 LGHDT, CDR2 YNNKEL (reference sequence).

This clone showed up just once. This chain connects TRBV28 to TRBJ1-6; 8 bases agree with TRBD1. CDR1 and CDR2 (germline): MDHEN, SYDVKM. The trim removed 8 bases at V and 7 bases at J, leaving 4 bases unmatched. This CDR3 has 13 residues. The CDR3 DNA reads TGTGCCAGCGAGACAGGGGCGAATTCACCCCTCCACTTT. It yields the protein CASETGANSPLHF.